This T cell receptor beta chain was captured in a study of regulatory T cells in long-lasting Graves disease. Study results and caveats: TRBV28, TRBJ1-2 and TRBJ2-5 were favored in persistent disease. Having few samples may have compromised the accuracy. Newly diagnosed Graves' patients exceeded persistent ones in TCR diversity.

CDR3-region Arm-PCR and iRepertoire HTBI primers produced the TCR beta libraries. TCRdb reprocessed the multiplex PCR reads with MiXCR, giving one entry per CDR3 protein. This sample carries 400,000 to 500,000 distinct CDR3 sequences, less than 25% of them seen once, and the ten largest clones take about 8.3%. Looked up from germline, CDR1 is DFQATT and CDR2 is SNEGSKA (reference sequence). This CDR3 has 14 residues. In the case of this clonotype: What it binds is not known. One junction end does not reproduce the germline sequence, and a read error may be involved.

Time point meaning: persistent/refractory GD, antithyroid drugs over 5 years with positive TRAb. Making the TCR library involved RNA that had been extracted from PBMCs. One endocrinology department in Xi'an, China, was where patients came from. The chain has TRBV20-1 and TRBJ2-2; the D gene is possibly TRBD2 (5 bases). This clonotype was sampled from a female donor with Graves disease. Sample: peripheral blood mononuclear cells (PBMCs), taken when the disease was refractory, from a patient treated with antithyroid drugs. Here the CDR3 reads CSARKGGSTGELLF. The CDR3 DNA reads as TGCAGTGCTAGAAAAGGCGGGTCCACCGGGGAGCTGCTTTTT.